The 18 T cell receptor beta chains in this list originate from one sample, sequenced in a study of blood T cell repertoires in COVID-19. This table comes from immunoSEQ multiplex PCR, and its TCRdb copy is limited to in-frame clones, with some not included. The repertoire holds approximately 240,000 clones, with about nine tenths as singletons. The sample taken for sequencing was peripheral blood. Receptors were obtained from a man aged 30 to 39 with COVID-19, enrolled during active disease.

This rearrangement joins TRBV9 to TRBJ2-3; possibly TRBD2 for D (7 bases). V was trimmed by 0 bases and J by 4 bases, leaving 15 bases between them. The CDR3 is made up of 16 amino acids. Germline CDR1 SGDLS, CDR2 YYNGEE. The CDR3 is CASSVVSGGLADTQYF. The CDR3 region has the DNA TGTGCCAGCAGCGTAGTTTCGGGGGGCCTAGCAGATACGCAGTATTTT.

The chain has TRBV9 and TRBJ2-5; D call uncertain. This CDR3 contains 15 residues. V was clipped by 0 bases and J by 1 base, with 10 bases between them. Germline V lookup: CDR1 SGDLS, CDR2 YYNGEE. DNA of the CDR3: TGTGCCAGCAGCGTAGGGTCGCAGATCCAAGAGACCCAGTACTTC. Translated: CASSVGSQIQETQYF.

This clone was counted once. The rearrangement links TRBV29-1 to TRBJ1-1; D remains unclear. With 2 bases removed from V and 7 bases from J, the gap between germline ends came to 14 bases. Looked up from germline, CDR1 is SQVTM and CDR2 is ANQGSEA. This CDR3 contains 13 residues. In nucleotides, the CDR3 is TGCAGCGTTGAAAGGCGGCAGAGGATTGAAGCTTTCTTT. Protein sequence: CSVERRQRIEAFF.

This clone came up once. The gene calls are TRBV4-1 and TRBJ1-1; 12 nucleotides agree with TRBD1. The CDR3 spans 21 residues. Losses at the gene ends were 0 bases for V and 1 base for J; bases not matched to a gene: 15. Germline V gives CDR1 MGHRA, CDR2 YSYEKL. CDR3 residues: CASSQDLPRDRGRKSNTEAFF. The CDR3 DNA reads TGCGCCAGCAGCCAAGACCTCCCCCGGGACAGGGGGCGCAAGTCGAACACTGAAGCTTTCTTT.

The rearrangement joins TRBV10-3 to TRBJ1-1, with 8 bases identical to TRBD1. The germline CDR1 and CDR2 sequences are ENHRY and SYGVKD. V lost 4 bases to trimming and J lost 4 bases; unmatched junction nucleotides: 5. The CDR3 has 14 amino acids. DNA of the CDR3: TGTGCCATCAGTGGACAGGGGTTTGGCACTGAAGCTTTCTTT. It codes for CAISGQGFGTEAFF.

In the case of this clone: Its ends do not fully match the called genes, so a read error is possible. CDR3 coding DNA: TGCGCCAGCGGCTTGACGGTGAACACTGAAGCTTTCTTT. It specifies CASGLTVNTEAFF. V gene TRBV5-1 combines with J gene TRBJ1-1; no definite D call. Germline CDR1 SGHRS, CDR2 YFSETQ. The CDR3 extends over 13 amino acids.

The rearrangement links TRBV29-1 to TRBJ1-3; D not resolved. Trimming pared 7 bases from V and 1 base from J, leaving 11 bases between. This CDR3 contains 13 residues. Germline assignment: CDR1 SQVTM and CDR2 ANQGSEA. For the CDR3, the DNA is TGCAGCGCCCTTGAGGGATCTGGAAACACCATATATTTT. Translating it yields CSALEGSGNTIYF.

The chain is built from TRBV19 and TRBJ1-6; TRBD1 aligns across 7 bases. The germline V gene encodes CDR1 LNHDA and CDR2 SQIVND (reference sequence). The CDR3 sequence is 14 residues long. J lost 7 bases, V lost 5 bases, and 5 bases had no gene match. CDR3 DNA sequence: TGTGCCAGTAGTTGGGGACAGCAGAATTCACCCCTCCACTTT. Translation: CASSWGQQNSPLHF. The variable domain in full, with the rest retrieved from reference TRBV19 and TRBJ1-6, is DGGITQSPKYLFRKEGQNVTLSCEQNLNHDAMYWYRQDPGQGLRLIYYSQIVNDFQKGDIAEGYSVSREKKESFPLTVTSAQKNPTAFYLCASSWGQQNSPLHFGNGTRLTVT.

V gene TRBV11-2 combines with J gene TRBJ1-2; the D gene is possibly TRBD1 (6 bases). This CDR3 comprises 14 residues. Germline CDR1 is SGHAT and CDR2 is FQNNGV. V was clipped by 0 bases and J by 10 bases, with 15 bases between them. The CDR3 DNA is TGTGCCAGCAGCTTAGATCCTCAACAGGGCATCTACACCTTC. Its translation is CASSLDPQQGIYTF.

Turning to this clone: This sample also contains other DNA sequences that code for the same CDR3. V is TRBV7-3 and J is TRBJ1-1, with TRBD1 matching over 8 bases. The trim removed 2 bases at V and 2 bases at J, leaving 1 base unmatched. In germline, CDR1 is SGHTA, CDR2 FQGTGA. This CDR3 has 14 amino acids. CDR3 sequence (DNA): TGTGCCAGCAGCTTACAGGGGGCAAACACTGAAGCTTTCTTT. It is translated as CASSLQGANTEAFF.

The V call is TRBV19, the J call TRBJ1-1; TRBD1 aligns across 8 bases. There are 15 residues in the CDR3. V lost 3 bases to trimming and J lost 3 bases; unmatched junction nucleotides: 6. Germline loops: CDR1 LNHDA, CDR2 SQIVND (reference sequence). The CDR3 here is CASSMDRVRDTEAFF. The CDR3, as DNA: TGTGCCAGTAGTATGGACAGGGTTCGGGACACTGAAGCTTTCTTT.

The chain carries TRBV14 and TRBJ1-6; D might be TRBD1 (5 bases). Trimming took 3 bases from V and 4 from J, leaving 7 bases between them. The CDR3 extends over 14 amino acids. Germline values: CDR1 SGHDN, CDR2 FVKESK. CDR3 protein: CASSHRVYNSPLHF. DNA for the CDR3: TGTGCCAGCAGCCACAGGGTTTATAATTCACCCCTCCACTTT.

The chain links TRBV11-1 to TRBJ2-7, with 10 bases matching TRBD1. Trimming took 5 bases from V and 6 from J; bases not matched to a gene: 7. The germline V gene encodes CDR1 SGHAT and CDR2 FQDESV (reference sequence). The CDR3 runs to 14 residues. Written as DNA, the CDR3 is TGTGCCAGCAGCGCCCGACAGGGGGCTTTCGAGCAGTACTTC. Translation gives CASSARQGAFEQYF.

CDR3 sequence reads: CASSEAGQGGGTQYF. The CDR3 DNA sequence: TGTGCCAGCAGTGAAGCTGGACAGGGAGGAGGGACCCAGTACTTC. The V and J genes are TRBV6-1 and TRBJ2-5; 8 nucleotides align to TRBD1. Per germline, CDR1 MNHNS and CDR2 SASEGT. V trimming: 0 bases; J trimming: 7 bases; junction bases outside the gene matches: 7. CDR3 size: 15 residues.

The chain couples TRBV5-1 to TRBJ2-3; 10 bases fit TRBD2. This CDR3 region has 14 residues. The V segment lost 8 bases and the J segment 2 bases; nucleotides outside the gene matches: 5. CDR1 and CDR2 from the germline V gene are SGHRS and YFSETQ. The CDR3 bases are TGCGCCAGTGGGACTAGCGAGGCCACAGATACGCAGTATTTT. It encodes CASGTSEATDTQYF. The entire variable domain, with the rest obtained from reference TRBV5-1 and TRBJ2-3, is as follows: KAGVTQTPRYLIKTRGQQVTLSCSPISGHRSVSWYQQTPGQGLQFLFEYFSETQRNKGNFPGRFSGRQFSNSRSEMNVSTLELGDSALYLCASGTSEATDTQYFGPGTRLTVL.

The J gene is TRBJ2-1, the V gene TRBV7-3; maybe TRBD1 (5 bases). Deletions cut 5 bases from V and 6 bases from J, with 20 bases between. Germline V gene sequence: CDR1 SGHTA, CDR2 FQGTGA. This CDR3 comprises 16 residues. CDR3 nucleotides: TGTGCCAGCAGCCGAACCCGGGCAGGGCGTGGCAATGAGCAGTTCTTC. Its protein is CASSRTRAGRGNEQFF.

The chain links TRBV6-2 or TRBV6-3 to TRBJ1-6; 8 bases map to TRBD1. The CDR3 sequence is 16 residues long. Germline CDR1 MNHEY, CDR2 SVGEGT. With 6 bases clipped from V and 6 bases from J, the junction kept 10 bases outside the gene matches. The CDR3 DNA is TGTGCCAGCAGCCTCATCGGACAGGGAGTTAATTCACCCCTCCACTTT. This gives the protein CASSLIGQGVNSPLHF.

This clone is a singleton in its sample. The rearrangement uses TRBV7-9 and TRBJ2-7; weak D call: TRBD2 (5 bases). Germline V lookup: CDR1 SEHNR, CDR2 FQNEAQ (reference sequence). V lost 1 base, J lost 6 bases, and 10 bases lay in between. CDR3 length: 13 amino acids. CDR3 residues: CASSLDAGLEQYF. DNA of the CDR3: TGTGCCAGCAGCTTAGACGCGGGTCTCGAGCAGTACTTC.